This T cell receptor (beta chain) derives from a study of blood T cell repertoires in COVID-19. The wider study: Italy, Spain and the United States were the sources of the convalescent and acute COVID-19 samples.

The CDR3 is 14 amino acids. The germline gives CDR1 MNHEY, CDR2 SVGEGT. The trim removed 6 bases at V and 1 base at J, leaving 4 bases unmatched. TCRdb's copy holds only in-frame clones and misses some; the assay was immunoSEQ multiplex PCR. This sample has about 85,000 clones, with 90% found just once. This clone was counted only a few times. Sample: peripheral blood. The source is an elderly woman with active or convalescent COVID-19. V usage is TRBV6-2 or TRBV6-3 and J usage is TRBJ2-5; 8 bases map to TRBD2. The CDR3 DNA reads as TGTGCCAGCAGCCCGGGGGGGGCCCAAGAGACCCAGTACTTC. This sequence encodes CASSPGGAQETQYF.